This TCR beta chain is from a study of blood T cell repertoires in COVID-19. Individuals aged about 18 to 90 years were recruited from about two dozen US areas. Symptom resolution, clearance, or two negative PCRs marked donors in Cohort 3 as recovered. CDR3 length: 15 residues. Germline V gene sequence: CDR1 SEHNR, CDR2 FQNEAQ (reference sequence). V was trimmed by 2 bases and J by 4 bases, leaving 14 bases between them. As processed by the authors: Reference gene primer amplification in the assay estimated nucleated cell counts. Here immunoSEQ multiplex PCR was the method, and the copy in TCRdb shows in-frame clones only, minus some. That table is the source of V, J and clone size, and D and trimming were worked out from the DNA. Altogether a few hundred thousand clones are present, 70% to 90% being singletons, with the ten largest covering roughly 8.7%.

The sequence derives from a man between 35 and 55 years old who had recovered from COVID-19. J is TRBJ1-2 and V is TRBV7-9; perhaps TRBD1 as D (5 bases). Input material: PBMCs or T cells enriched from blood (not recorded which). The CDR3 here is CASSLQGLGFYGYTF. In nucleotides, the CDR3 is TGTGCCAGCAGCTTACAGGGACTTGGTTTCTATGGCTACACCTTC.